Following are 30 T cell receptor beta chains from one sample sequenced in a study of blood T cell repertoires in COVID-19. Repertoires were generated with immunoSEQ multiplex PCR, while TCRdb's copy carries only in-frame clones and drops some. The data hold under 350,000 clones, with roughly 85% observed a single time. The sequencing sample was made of peripheral blood. All receptors derive from a human donor in a cohort sampled during active COVID-19.

V is TRBV6-5 and J is TRBJ1-2; tentatively, D is TRBD1 (6 bases). V dropped 0 bases and J dropped 9 bases, with 14 bases sitting between them. The germline gives CDR1 MNHEY, CDR2 SVGAGI. The CDR3 is made up of 14 amino acids. The CDR3 protein is CASSYSTGTKRYTF. For the CDR3, the DNA is TGTGCCAGCAGTTACTCGACAGGAACAAAACGCTACACCTTC.

The count of this clone is one. V gene TRBV19 combines with J gene TRBJ2-3; D is uncertain. Trimming stripped 3 bases from V and 1 base from J, with 5 bases between. This CDR3 has 13 residues. From germline, CDR1 is LNHDA and CDR2 SQIVND (reference sequence). This chain's CDR3 is CASSIIGTDTQYF. CDR3 in DNA: TGTGCCAGTAGTATTATAGGCACAGATACGCAGTATTTT.

The chain uses TRBV2 and TRBJ1-1, with D unclear. The germline V and J ends were trimmed by 4 bases and 7 bases, with 10 bases remaining between them. CDR3 length: 12 residues. Germline CDR1 SNHLY, CDR2 FYNNEI. CDR3 loop: CASSGRRLEAFF. CDR3 bases: TGTGCCAGCAGTGGCAGGAGGCTTGAAGCTTTCTTT.

The rearrangement joins TRBV6-5 to TRBJ2-7; 8 bases are shared with TRBD1. There are 15 residues in the CDR3. Germline V gene data show CDR1 as MNHEY and CDR2 as SVGAGI. V shed 0 bases, J shed 4 bases, and the junction held 5 bases outside the gene matches. Here the CDR3 reads CASSYSDRGEYEQYF. Written as DNA, the CDR3 is TGTGCCAGCAGTTACTCCGACAGGGGAGAGTACGAGCAGTACTTC.

This chain uses TRBV5-1 with TRBJ2-2; D possibly corresponds to TRBD2 (6 bases). Germline-derived CDR1 and CDR2 are SGHRS and YFSETQ. CDR3 length: 14 amino acids. The V and J ends lost 5 bases and 0 bases respectively, with 8 bases between them. CDR3: CASRGGPNTGELFF. In nucleotides, the CDR3 is TGCGCCAGCAGAGGAGGGCCGAACACCGGGGAGCTGTTTTTT.

The chain is built from TRBV12-3 or TRBV12-4 and TRBJ1-5; no definite D call. The CDR3 totals 13 residues. The V end was cut by 6 bases, the J end by 0 bases, with 6 bases between. The CDR3 here is CASREDSNQPQHF. The CDR3 bases are TGTGCCAGCAGGGAGGATAGCAATCAGCCCCAGCATTTT.

The chain joins TRBV24-1 to TRBJ1-2; D might be TRBD1 (5 bases). V gave up 1 base and J gave up 4 bases, with 6 bases separating them. CDR1 is KGHDR and CDR2 is SFDVKD in the germline V gene. The CDR3 consists of 13 residues. CDR3 amino acids: CATSDLRGYGYTF. The CDR3, as DNA: TGTGCCACCAGTGATTTAAGGGGCTATGGCTACACCTTC.

The CDR3 loop is CASSEYTAQYF. In nucleotides, the CDR3 is TGTGCCAGCAGTGAATATACGGCCCAGTACTTC. V is TRBV2 and J is TRBJ2-5; D is undetermined. V gave up 2 bases and J gave up 9 bases, with 7 bases separating them. Germline values: CDR1 SNHLY, CDR2 FYNNEI. CDR3 length: 11 residues.

The rearrangement joins TRBV18 to TRBJ1-1, with unresolved D. V was trimmed by 0 bases and J by 7 bases, leaving 15 bases between them. The V gene's germline CDR1 is KGHSH and CDR2 LQKENI. The length of the CDR3 is 15 residues. CDR3 sequence reads: CASSPPGPMNDEAFF. CDR3 in DNA: TGTGCCAGCTCACCACCGGGCCCCATGAACGATGAAGCTTTCTTT.

This chain's CDR3 is CASSENSEGVNEKLFF. The CDR3 nucleotides read TGCGCCAGCAGTGAGAATTCGGAGGGCGTCAATGAAAAACTGTTTTTT. The chain combines TRBV10-2 with TRBJ1-4, with unresolved D. Trimming took off 2 bases at V and 5 bases at J, with 15 bases between the two ends. Germline CDR1 WSHSY, CDR2 SAAADI. The CDR3 totals 16 residues.

The chain combines TRBV12-3 or TRBV12-4 with TRBJ2-7, with TRBD1 matching 11 bases. After removal of 6 bases from V and 6 bases from J, the junction contained 1 base not matched to a gene. The CDR3 loop spans 12 amino acids. The CDR3 here is CASSGTGGEQYF. Written as DNA, the CDR3 is TGTGCCAGCAGCGGGACAGGGGGCGAGCAGTACTTC.

J is TRBJ1-1 and V is TRBV18, with TRBD1 as a possible D gene (6 bases). The CDR3 consists of 15 residues. The V gene lost 3 bases and the J gene lost 0 bases, with 11 bases spanning the gap. CDR1 is KGHSH and CDR2 is LQKENI in the germline V gene. CDR3 region: CASSPSGAVNTEAFF. CDR3 nucleotides: TGTGCCAGCTCACCCTCAGGGGCGGTGAACACTGAAGCTTTCTTT.

This chain links TRBV10-3 with TRBJ1-3, with D tentatively TRBD1 (6 bases). The CDR3 spans 14 residues. Germline values: CDR1 ENHRY, CDR2 SYGVKD. Trimming removed 6 bases from V and 3 bases from J, with 12 bases in between. As DNA, the CDR3 is TGTGCCATCAGGGGGGCAAGTAGTGGAAACACCATATATTTT. This sequence encodes CAIRGASSGNTIYF.

The chain recombines TRBV30 with TRBJ1-5; 7 nucleotides align to TRBD1. Trimming at V came to 0 bases and at J to 4 bases, leaving 3 bases not matched to a gene. The V gene's germline CDR1 is GTSNPN and CDR2 SVGIG (reference sequence). The CDR3 has 14 amino acids. The CDR3, as DNA: TGTGCCTGGAGTGTAGGGACAGATAATCAGCCCCAGCATTTT. This translates into CAWSVGTDNQPQHF.

The CDR3 loop reads CASSDGLAASYNEQFF. Here the CDR3 DNA reads TGTGCCAGCAGCGATGGACTAGCGGCGTCCTACAATGAGCAGTTCTTC. V is TRBV7-9 and J is TRBJ2-1; 10 bases are shared with TRBD2. Germline CDR1 is SEHNR and CDR2 is FQNEAQ (reference sequence). V dropped 5 bases and J dropped 1; count of bases not matched to a gene: 5. The length of the CDR3 is 16 residues.

The CDR3 bases are TGTGCCCCCCAAGGGACAGGGTCAGGCTACACCTTC. Translating gives CAPQGTGSGYTF. The chain employs TRBV21-1 and TRBJ1-2; the table's D call TRBD1 went unverified against the DNA. TRBV21-1 is assigned pseudogene status. This CDR3 is built from 12 residues.

J is TRBJ2-5 and V is TRBV2; D possibly corresponds to TRBD1 (6 bases). The V end lost 2 bases, the J end lost 5 bases, and 18 bases lay between the germline ends. This CDR3 comprises 16 residues. Germline V gives CDR1 SNHLY, CDR2 FYNNEI. CDR3 sequence (DNA): TGTGCCAGCAGTGAAAGTGGTTTGACAGGTGGGGAGACCCAGTACTTC. It translates to CASSESGLTGGETQYF.

This chain links TRBV7-9 with TRBJ1-2; D is perhaps TRBD1 (6 bases). The CDR3 consists of 16 residues. Trimming stripped 1 base from V and 3 bases from J, with 15 bases between. The germline V gene has CDR1 SEHNR and CDR2 FQNEAQ (reference sequence). DNA for the CDR3: TGTGCCAGCAGCTTAGGTCGAGGGGGTCCGTACTATGGCTACACCTTC. This encodes CASSLGRGGPYYGYTF.

The chain has TRBV5-1 and TRBJ1-5; 7 bases are a match to TRBD1. V trimming: 7 bases; J trimming: 4 bases; junction bases outside the gene matches: 29. Germline V gene data show CDR1 as SGHRS and CDR2 as YFSETQ. The CDR3 totals 21 residues. CDR3 coding DNA: TGCGCCAGCCAAAAGGGACAGAAACCTCAGGGAGGAGATTTAACAAATCAGCCCCAGCATTTT. Its protein is CASQKGQKPQGGDLTNQPQHF.

This chain links TRBV29-1 with TRBJ2-3; TRBD2 aligns across 8 bases. Germline CDR1 reads SQVTM; CDR2 reads ANQGSEA. This CDR3 has 14 residues. Trimming cost V 4 bases and J 2 bases; bases outside gene matches: 5. DNA for the CDR3: TGCAGCGTTGGGCCGGGGGGGTTCACAGATACGCAGTATTTT. It is translated as CSVGPGGFTDTQYF.

This clone was seen more than once but under ten times. The chain carries TRBV5-1 and TRBJ1-3; D unresolved. Germline V gene data show CDR1 as SGHRS and CDR2 as YFSETQ. Trimming stripped 0 bases from V and 0 bases from J, with 7 bases between. The CDR3 contains 15 residues. In DNA, the CDR3 is TGCGCCAGCAGCTTGGGAGCTTCCTCTGGAAACACCATATATTTT. Encoded protein: CASSLGASSGNTIYF.

The chain joins TRBV14 to TRBJ1-3; D ambiguous. Germline-derived CDR1 and CDR2 are SGHDN and FVKESK. Trimming removed 6 bases at V and 1 base at J, with 7 bases between. There are 13 residues in the CDR3. The CDR3: CASREQSGNTIYF. CDR3 sequence (DNA): TGTGCCAGCAGGGAGCAGTCTGGAAACACCATATATTTT.

This clone was seen just once. The chain links TRBV6-1 to TRBJ1-1; D perhaps matches TRBD1 (6 bases). Germline V gene lookup returns CDR1 MNHNS and CDR2 SASEGT. With 3 bases removed from V and 1 base from J, the gap between germline ends came to 12 bases. The CDR3 covers 15 residues. Here the CDR3 reads CASSEPGHPNTEAFF. DNA of the CDR3: TGTGCCAGCAGTGAGCCGGGACACCCGAACACTGAAGCTTTCTTT.

J is TRBJ1-2 and V is TRBV24-1; 9 nucleotides match TRBD1. The CDR3 has 15 residues. Germline lookup yields CDR1 KGHDR and CDR2 SFDVKD. V lost 4 bases, J lost 6 bases, and 8 bases stayed unmatched. CDR3 in DNA: TGTGCCACCAGTGAACCCGGGACAGGGTTTGATGGCTACACCTTC. Residues: CATSEPGTGFDGYTF.

The V call is TRBV3-1 (or the pseudogene TRBV3-2), the J call TRBJ1-2; the match to TRBD1 covers 10 bases. The CDR3 runs 17 residues. Looked up from germline, CDR1 is LGHDT and CDR2 is YNNKEL (reference sequence). Trimming took 0 bases from V and 2 from J; bases not matched to a gene: 6. The CDR3, as DNA: TGTGCCAGCAGCCAAGAAAGGACAGGGGGTGGGAACTATGGCTACACCTTC. Translation gives CASSQERTGGGNYGYTF.

The V gene is TRBV5-1, the J gene TRBJ2-7; no definite D call. Between the trimmed V and J ends, which lost 0 bases and 3 bases, there was a span of 10 bases. The CDR3 is made up of 14 amino acids. From germline, CDR1 is SGHRS and CDR2 YFSETQ. The CDR3 is CASSLENMVYEQYF. The CDR3 nucleotides read TGCGCCAGCAGCTTGGAGAACATGGTCTACGAGCAGTACTTC.

The chain employs TRBV6-1 and TRBJ2-1, with D unclear. Germline V gene data show CDR1 as MNHNS and CDR2 as SASEGT. Trimming removed 1 base at V and 6 bases at J, with 10 bases between. This CDR3 has 14 residues. The CDR3 DNA is TGTGCCAGCAGTGAAGGGTCTGACACCAATGAGCAGTTCTTC. Amino acids: CASSEGSDTNEQFF.

In this sample, this clone turned up once. In nucleotides, the CDR3 is TGTGCCAGCTCATCAACAGATACGCAGTATTTT. Amino acids: CASSSTDTQYF. The chain joins TRBV18 to TRBJ2-3; no firm D call. The CDR3 sequence is 11 residues long. Trimming stripped 5 bases from V and 3 bases from J, with 3 bases between. Germline V gene data show CDR1 as KGHSH and CDR2 as LQKENI. Full variable domain (missing parts from reference TRBV18 and TRBJ2-3): NAGVMQNPRHLVRRRGQEARLRCSPMKGHSHVYWYRQLPEEGLKFMVYLQKENIIDESGMPKERFSAEFPKEGPSILRIQQVVRGDSAAYFCASSSTDTQYFGPGTRLTVL.

The chain joins TRBV9 to TRBJ2-5; weak D call: TRBD2 (6 bases). Trimming took off 0 bases at V and 2 bases at J, with 11 bases between the two ends. The germline V gene has CDR1 SGDLS and CDR2 YYNGEE. CDR3 size: 15 residues. The CDR3 DNA is TGTGCCAGCAGCGTAGAGGGGCTAGCGCAAGAGACCCAGTACTTC. It encodes CASSVEGLAQETQYF.

This chain's CDR3 is CASSVGTGVFSPLHF. The CDR3 DNA reads TGTGCCAGCAGCGTTGGGACAGGGGTTTTTTCACCCCTCCACTTT. The genes are TRBV9 and TRBJ1-6; TRBD1 matches 10 bases. CDR3 length equals 15 residues. V lost 2 bases to trimming and J lost 9 bases; unmatched junction nucleotides: 5. Germline V gene sequence: CDR1 SGDLS, CDR2 YYNGEE.